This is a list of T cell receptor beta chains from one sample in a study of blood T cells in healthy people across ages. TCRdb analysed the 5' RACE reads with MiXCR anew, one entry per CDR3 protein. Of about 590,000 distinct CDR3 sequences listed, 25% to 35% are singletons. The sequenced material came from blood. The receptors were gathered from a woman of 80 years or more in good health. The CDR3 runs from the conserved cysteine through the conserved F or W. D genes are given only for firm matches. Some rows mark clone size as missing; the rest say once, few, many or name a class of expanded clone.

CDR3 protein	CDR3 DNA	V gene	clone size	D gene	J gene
CASSLSQRGEQFF	TGTGCCAGCAGCTTATCTCAACGAGGGGAGCAGTTCTTC	TRBV7-2	-	-	TRBJ2-1
CASSLRAPSGGALNEQFF	TGTGCCAGCTCTCTAAGGGCCCCTAGCGGGGGTGCCCTCAATGAGCAGTTCTTC	TRBV6-6	many	TRBD2	TRBJ2-1
CASSQETSGGANTQYF	TGTGCCAGCAGCCAAGAGACTAGCGGGGGGGCGAATACGCAGTATTTT	TRBV4-2	-	TRBD2	TRBJ2-3
CAWSGWQLNQPQHF	TGTGCCTGGAGTGGGTGGCAGCTTAATCAGCCCCAGCATTTT	TRBV30	-	-	TRBJ1-5
CSATPPDALAGEFF	TGCAGTGCCACGCCCCCGGACGCGTTAGCTGGGGAGTTCTTC	TRBV20-1	-	-	TRBJ2-1
CAISSGDLSNQPQHF	TGTGCCATCAGTTCAGGGGACCTTAGCAATCAGCCCCAGCATTTT	TRBV10-3	few	-	TRBJ1-5
CASRLPTGRAFF	TGTGCCAGCAGACTCCCGACAGGGAGGGCTTTCTTT	TRBV28	few	TRBD1	TRBJ1-1
CASSQNRGYSPLHF	TGTGCCAGCAGCCAAAACAGGGGGTATTCACCCCTCCACTTT	TRBV3-1	many	TRBD1	TRBJ1-6
CAWFIRGTEAFF	TGTGCCTGGTTTATAAGGGGGACTGAAGCTTTCTTT	TRBV30	few	-	TRBJ1-1
CASRPGGQGGNYGYTF	TGTGCCAGCAGGCCCGGGGGGCAGGGGGGTAACTATGGCTACACCTTC	TRBV7-2	many	TRBD1	TRBJ1-2
CASSSRFGGVSLTGELFF	TGTGCCAGCAGCTCCCGTTTCGGGGGTGTCTCGCTCACCGGGGAGCTGTTTTTT	TRBV27	-	-	TRBJ2-2
CASSYSDRGGEQYF	TGTGCCAGCAGTTACTCCGACAGGGGCGGGGAGCAGTACTTC	TRBV6-6	many	TRBD1	TRBJ2-7
CASSVGGTVQFF	TGTGCCAGCAGTGTTGGCGGGACGGTACAGTTCTTC	TRBV6-2/TRBV6-3	-	-	TRBJ2-1
CASSPGPAQETQYF	TGTGCCAGCAGCCCAGGCCCGGCACAAGAGACCCAGTACTTC	TRBV6-1	many	-	TRBJ2-5
CSARGGSGINYNEQYF	TGCAGTGCTAGGGGGGGGAGCGGCATTAACTACAATGAGCAGTACTTC	TRBV20-1	-	TRBD2	TRBJ2-5
CASSPLQGSDTQYF	TGTGCCAGCAGTCCTCTACAGGGTTCAGATACGCAGTATTTT	TRBV28	many	-	TRBJ2-3
CAISADPNCGCTF	TGTGCCATCAGTGCCGACCCGAACTGTGGCTGCACCTTC	TRBV10-3	-	-	TRBJ1-2
CASSPVGAQDYEQYF	TGTGCCAGTAGTCCCGTAGGGGCCCAGGACTACGAGCAGTACTTC	TRBV19	few	-	TRBJ2-7
CSAPAAGRSNEQFF	TGCAGTGCTCCGGCAGCGGGCCGTTCCAATGAGCAGTTCTTC	TRBV20-1	-	-	TRBJ2-1
CASSYRVTYSGANVLTF	TGTGCCAGCAGTTACCGGGTCACCTACTCTGGGGCCAACGTCCTGACTTTC	TRBV6-2/TRBV6-3	many	-	TRBJ2-6
CASSQDRTVPRGYTF	TGCGCCAGCAGCCAAGATAGGACAGTCCCGCGGGGCTACACCTTC	TRBV4-1	many	-	TRBJ1-2
CASSQEPSGEGTQFF	TGTGCCAGCAGCCAAGAACCTAGCGGGGAGGGGACCCAGTTCTTC	TRBV3-1	-	TRBD2	TRBJ2-1
CASTSFGPRGETQYF	TGTGCCAGCACCTCCTTCGGACCCCGGGGAGAGACCCAGTACTTC	TRBV27	many	-	TRBJ2-5
CSVSSWSIEAFF	TGCAGCGTTTCCTCCTGGTCCATCGAAGCTTTCTTT	TRBV29-1	few	-	TRBJ1-1
CATSRAISYEQYF	TGTGCCACCAGCAGAGCTATCTCCTACGAGCAGTACTTC	TRBV15	-	-	TRBJ2-7
CASSLAHKNTGELFF	TGTGCCAGCAGCTTAGCGCATAAGAACACCGGGGAGCTGTTTTTT	TRBV7-2	few	-	TRBJ2-2
CSAREDSLSSYNSPLHF	TGCAGTGCTAGAGAGGACAGCTTAAGCTCCTATAATTCACCCCTCCACTTT	TRBV20-1	many	-	TRBJ1-6
CASSLGVENEELFF	TGCGCCAGCAGCTTGGGAGTAGAAAATGAAGAACTGTTTTTT	TRBV5-1	-	-	TRBJ1-4
CAISSAGTGYNEQFF	TGTGCCATCAGTTCAGCCGGGACAGGATACAATGAGCAGTTCTTC	TRBV10-3	many	TRBD1	TRBJ2-1
CASSLGTGLNQPQHF	TGTGCCAGCAGTTTAGGAACAGGACTCAATCAGCCCCAGCATTTT	TRBV12-3/TRBV12-4	few	-	TRBJ1-5
CASSPPGTSGTDTQYF	TGTGCCAGCAGTCCACCCGGGACTAGCGGCACAGATACGCAGTATTTT	TRBV28	-	TRBD2	TRBJ2-3
CASSLHGGNSPLHF	TGTGCCAGCAGCTTACACGGGGGGAATTCACCCCTCCACTTT	TRBV7-3	-	-	TRBJ1-6
CASSLIGGQTCEQYF	TGCGCCAGCAGCTTGATAGGGGGACAGACCTGCGAGCAGTACTTC	TRBV5-1	many	TRBD1	TRBJ2-7
CAISSGTGSNQPQHF	TGTGCCATCAGTTCCGGGACAGGGAGCAATCAGCCCCAGCATTTT	TRBV10-3	many	TRBD1	TRBJ1-5
CASSASGVETQYF	TGTGCCAGCAGTGCTAGCGGGGTTGAGACCCAGTACTTC	TRBV27	-	TRBD2	TRBJ2-5
CASSLDSGGFDEQFF	TGTGCCAGCAGCTTAGATAGCGGGGGGTTCGATGAGCAGTTCTTC	TRBV7-9	many	TRBD2	TRBJ2-1
CASSLGSKGLAGVTYEQYF	TGTGCCAGCAGCTTAGGGTCAAAGGGACTAGCGGGAGTAACCTACGAGCAGTACTTC	TRBV7-2	-	TRBD2	TRBJ2-7
CASRRRGTSDNSPLHF	TGTGCCAGCAGACGTCGAGGGACATCGGATAATTCACCCCTCCACTTT	TRBV7-9	many	-	TRBJ1-6
CSALGDLSEQFF	TGCAGTGCTCTGGGGGACCTGAGTGAGCAGTTCTTC	TRBV20-1	many	-	TRBJ2-1
CSVPQGNYGYTF	TGCAGCGTCCCACAGGGGAACTATGGCTACACCTTC	TRBV29-1	many	TRBD1	TRBJ1-2
CASSQDTGTNTQYF	TGCGCCAGCAGCCAAGATACGGGCACGAATACGCAGTATTTT	TRBV4-1	many	-	TRBJ2-3